This entry lists 28 T cell receptor beta chains sequenced from one sample in a study of blood T cell repertoires in COVID-19. Some clones are missing from TCRdb's copy, which holds only in-frame ones; the method was immunoSEQ multiplex PCR. Of approximately 210,000 clones listed, 70% to 85% are singletons. The sample consisted of PBMCs or T cells enriched from blood (not recorded which). The receptors were gathered from a man aged 40-55 years who had recovered from COVID-19.

This clone came up once. This chain uses TRBV3-1 (or the pseudogene TRBV3-2) with TRBJ1-2, with D maybe TRBD1 (6 bases). The CDR3 has 13 residues. V dropped 1 base and J dropped 9 bases, with 12 bases sitting between them. Per the germline V gene, CDR1 is LGHDT and CDR2 is YNNKEL (reference sequence). CDR3 in amino acids: CASSQARQGSYTF. CDR3 nucleotide sequence: TGTGCCAGCAGCCAAGCGCGCCAGGGGAGCTACACCTTC.

This chain joins TRBV19 and TRBJ2-1; 10 bases fit TRBD2. This CDR3 contains 19 residues. V trimming: 2 bases; J trimming: 0 bases; junction bases outside the gene matches: 10. CDR1 is LNHDA, CDR2 SQIVND, per germline (reference sequence). CDR3 protein: CASSILPLASGSSYNEQFF. Written as DNA, the CDR3 is TGTGCCAGTAGTATACTACCCTTGGCTAGCGGGAGCTCCTACAATGAGCAGTTCTTC.

V gene TRBV30 combines with J gene TRBJ1-4; TRBD1 agrees at 10 bases. Germline V gene data show CDR1 as GTSNPN and CDR2 as SVGIG (reference sequence). Unmatched junction bases numbered 7, after V lost 5 bases and J lost 7 bases. This CDR3 contains 14 residues. The CDR3: CAWGQGQGSEKLFF. In DNA form, the CDR3 reads TGTGCCTGGGGTCAGGGACAGGGGAGTGAAAAACTGTTTTTT.

The rearrangement joins TRBV11-2 to TRBJ2-7; TRBD1 is a possible D gene (6 bases). V gave up 2 bases and J gave up 9 bases, with 17 bases separating them. The germline gives CDR1 SGHAT, CDR2 FQNNGV. This CDR3 comprises 14 residues. CDR3 protein: CASSLLTAGARQYF. The CDR3 DNA sequence: TGTGCCAGCAGCTTATTGACAGCAGGGGCTCGGCAGTACTTC.

The V call is TRBV2, the J call TRBJ1-1; D may be TRBD1 (5 bases). The germline V gene encodes CDR1 SNHLY and CDR2 FYNNEI. The CDR3 has 14 amino acids. Trimming stripped 6 bases from V and 1 base from J, with 12 bases between. The CDR3 protein is CASSLQVRNTEAFF. The CDR3, as DNA: TGTGCCAGCAGCTTACAGGTCCGGAACACTGAAGCTTTCTTT.

The chain combines TRBV7-2 with TRBJ2-7; 8 bases match TRBD2. Germline CDR1 is SGHTA and CDR2 is FQGNSA. The V and J ends lost 1 base and 7 bases, in that order; junction bases with no gene match: 12. The CDR3 is 16 amino acids. The CDR3 loop reads CASSLGRGGQWGEQYF. In nucleotides, the CDR3 is TGTGCCAGCAGCTTAGGACGGGGGGGCCAGTGGGGAGAGCAGTACTTC.

The chain uses TRBV2 and TRBJ1-2, with no clear D. CDR3 size: 12 residues. In germline, CDR1 is SNHLY, CDR2 FYNNEI. The germline V and J ends were trimmed by 3 bases and 8 bases, with 10 bases remaining between them. The chain's CDR3 is CASSDEASGYTF. CDR3 bases: TGTGCCAGCAGTGACGAAGCGTCGGGCTACACCTTC. Complete variable domain (other parts from reference TRBV2 and TRBJ1-2): EPEVTQTPSHQVTQMGQEVILRCVPISNHLYFYWYRQILGQKVEFLVSFYNNEISEKSEIFDDQFSVERPDGSNFTLKIRSTKLEDSAMYFCASSDEASGYTFGSGTRLTVV.

CDR3 sequence (DNA): TGTGCCAGCAGTGCCGAACAGAGCTCCTATAATTCACCCCTCCACTTT. Amino acids: CASSAEQSSYNSPLHF. V gene TRBV6-1 combines with J gene TRBJ1-6; D is undetermined. Germline-derived CDR1 and CDR2 are MNHNS and SASEGT. This CDR3 has 16 amino acids. With 4 bases removed from V and 0 bases from J, the gap between germline ends came to 10 bases.

In DNA form, the CDR3 reads TGCGCCAGCAGGGACAGGGTAACCGGGGAGCTGTTTTTT. Amino acids: CASRDRVTGELFF. This sequence joins TRBV5-1 and TRBJ2-2; 8 bases map to TRBD1. This CDR3 comprises 13 residues. V was clipped by 5 bases and J by 5 bases; unmatched bases: 2. Germline lookup yields CDR1 SGHRS and CDR2 YFSETQ.

This chain links TRBV5-1 with TRBJ1-1, with D possibly matching TRBD1 (5 bases). The CDR3 runs to 14 residues. Germline V CDR1 and CDR2: SGHRS, YFSETQ. The V and J ends lost 0 bases and 5 bases respectively, with 11 bases between them. CDR3 in DNA: TGCGCCAGCAGCTTGGCCGTGGGGCGGACTGAAGCTTTCTTT. Translation gives CASSLAVGRTEAFF.

The rearrangement links TRBV29-1 to TRBJ2-1; D perhaps matches TRBD1 (6 bases). The CDR3 is 14 amino acids. V lost 4 bases, J lost 3 bases, and 13 bases lay in between. CDR1 is SQVTM and CDR2 is ANQGSEA in the germline V gene. The CDR3 nucleotides are TGCAGCGTTGGACAGGCGATAGTCTACAATGAGCAGTTCTTC. Residues: CSVGQAIVYNEQFF.

This clone was observed a few times. V and J are TRBV27 and TRBJ1-1; TRBD1 matches at 7 bases. CDR3 length: 15 amino acids. Looked up from germline, CDR1 is MNHEY and CDR2 is SMNVEV (reference sequence). Trimming took 7 bases from V and 4 from J; bases not matched to a gene: 12. Written as DNA, the CDR3 is TGTGCCAGCACGAATAGACAGGGTTTGGGCACTGAAGCTTTCTTT. It is translated as CASTNRQGLGTEAFF.

This clone occurred once. The DNA of the CDR3 is TGTGCCACCACACAGGGGAGTATAGGAGAGACCCAGTACTTC. Amino acid sequence: CATTQGSIGETQYF. The chain combines TRBV7-8 with TRBJ2-5, with TRBD1 matching 7 bases. This CDR3 comprises 14 residues. V was clipped by 10 bases and J by 4 bases; unmatched bases: 12. The germline CDR1 and CDR2 sequences are SGHVS and FQNEAQ.

The chain recombines TRBV3-1 (or the pseudogene TRBV3-2) with TRBJ2-7; 7 nucleotides align to TRBD2. Germline V CDR1 and CDR2: LGHDT, YNNKEL (reference sequence). The V and J ends lost 6 bases and 5 bases, in that order; junction bases with no gene match: 13. The CDR3 has 15 residues. The DNA of the CDR3 is TGTGCCAGCAGACACGGGACTACCAGAACCCACGAGCAGTACTTC. It yields the protein CASRHGTTRTHEQYF.

This clone was seen just once. This sequence joins TRBV28 and TRBJ2-7, with 8 bases matching TRBD1. V was pared by 7 bases and J by 1 base, with 6 bases of the junction left unmatched. Germline V CDR1 and CDR2: MDHEN, SYDVKM. The CDR3 contains 14 residues. Here the CDR3 reads CASTGQVGSYEQYF. The CDR3 DNA reads TGTGCCAGCACGGGACAGGTGGGGTCCTACGAGCAGTACTTC.

The chain has TRBV9 and TRBJ2-1, with D tentatively TRBD1 (6 bases). The CDR3 spans 15 residues. V shed 3 bases and J shed 8 bases, with 18 bases lying between them. CDR1 SGDLS and CDR2 YYNGEE come from the germline V gene. CDR3 region: CASSGAQGYRDEQFF. CDR3 coding DNA: TGTGCCAGCAGCGGAGCACAGGGCTATAGAGATGAGCAGTTCTTC.

V gene TRBV9 combines with J gene TRBJ1-1, with TRBD1 matching 8 bases. The CDR3 extends over 12 amino acids. Germline V lookup: CDR1 SGDLS, CDR2 YYNGEE. The V segment lost 3 bases and the J segment 11 bases; nucleotides outside the gene matches: 6. The CDR3 sequence is CASSADRGSAFF. The DNA for the CDR3 is TGTGCCAGCAGCGCTGACAGGGGTTCGGCTTTCTTT.

The genes are TRBV5-5 and TRBJ1-5; D is perhaps TRBD1 (6 bases). Germline loops: CDR1 SGHKS, CDR2 YYEKEE (reference sequence). The CDR3 has 14 residues. V dropped 0 bases and J dropped 4 bases, with 8 bases sitting between them. CDR3 nucleotides: TGTGCCAGCAGCTTGGAAACAGGGAATCAGCCCCAGCATTTT. Its protein product is CASSLETGNQPQHF.

This sequence joins TRBV11-2 and TRBJ1-6; D not certain. This CDR3 comprises 16 residues. Germline lookup yields CDR1 SGHAT and CDR2 FQNNGV. Trimming stripped 1 base from V and 4 bases from J, with 11 bases between. In DNA, the CDR3 is TGTGCCAGCAGCTTAGGGTGGGCACCGTATAATTCACCCCTCCACTTT. As protein: CASSLGWAPYNSPLHF.

This rearrangement joins TRBV3-1 (or the pseudogene TRBV3-2) to TRBJ1-3, with a tentative D call TRBD1 (6 bases). Germline lookup yields CDR1 LGHDT and CDR2 YNNKEL (reference sequence). This CDR3 comprises 16 residues. The ends were cut back, 6 bases at V and 0 bases at J, with 15 bases in the middle. In nucleotides, the CDR3 is TGTGCCAGCAGTTATTTACTGGACAGCTCTGGAAACACCATATATTTT. It specifies CASSYLLDSSGNTIYF.

DNA of the CDR3: TGCGCCAGCAGGGGGACAGAAAGAAATCAGCCCCAGCATTTT. Its translation: CASRGTERNQPQHF. The rearrangement joins TRBV10-1 to TRBJ1-5, with TRBD1 matching 7 bases. V gave up 6 bases and J gave up 4 bases; unmatched junction bases: 6. This CDR3 spans 14 amino acids. Per the germline V gene, CDR1 is WNHNN and CDR2 is SYGVQD (reference sequence).

J is TRBJ2-7 and V is TRBV21-1; TRBD1, as called in the table, went unchecked against the DNA. TRBV21-1 is a documented pseudogene. The CDR3 totals 17 residues. The CDR3: CASSTESDRKGSDEQYF. The CDR3 DNA reads TGTGCCAGCAGCACCGAGTCGGACAGGAAGGGCTCTGACGAGCAGTACTTC.

The chain recombines TRBV6-5 with TRBJ2-1; 10 nucleotides line up with TRBD2. CDR1 and CDR2 (germline): MNHEY, SVGAGI. The V gene end was trimmed by 7 bases and the J gene end by 6 bases; junction bases not matched to a gene: 9. The CDR3 sequence is 15 residues long. The CDR3 DNA reads as TGTGCCAGCACCCCAGCCAGGACTAGCGGCAATGAGCAGTTCTTC. This sequence encodes CASTPARTSGNEQFF.

The chain links TRBV6-5 to TRBJ2-5, with a possible D match to TRBD2 (6 bases). Per germline, CDR1 MNHEY and CDR2 SVGAGI. V shed 4 bases and J shed 5 bases, with 17 bases lying between them. This CDR3 has 15 amino acids. The CDR3 nucleotides are TGTGCCAGCAGTTCCGGACTTTTTGGGGGGGAGACCCAGTACTTC. Translated: CASSSGLFGGETQYF.

This rearrangement joins TRBV6-5 to TRBJ1-5, with D possibly TRBD1 on 6 matching bases. The CDR3 runs to 13 residues. V was pared by 0 bases and J by 11 bases, with 11 bases between. In germline, CDR1 is MNHEY, CDR2 SVGAGI. This chain's CDR3 is CASSYSPGASQHF. In nucleotides, the CDR3 is TGTGCCAGCAGTTACTCGCCAGGGGCCTCCCAGCATTTT.

The V and J genes are TRBV12-3 or TRBV12-4 and TRBJ1-2; D perhaps matches TRBD1 (6 bases). Trimming shortened V by 4 bases and J by 8 bases, and 8 bases separated the two germline ends. The CDR3 runs 11 residues. CDR3 nucleotide sequence: TGTGCCAGCAGTTCCAGGGGCGGCTACACCTTC. As protein: CASSSRGGYTF.

The chain uses TRBV29-1 and TRBJ1-2, with a possible D match to TRBD1 (6 bases). Deletions cut 4 bases from V and 4 bases from J, with 10 bases between. Germline CDR1 and CDR2: SQVTM and ANQGSEA. The CDR3 has 12 residues. CDR3 loop: CSVGGQLYGYTF. The CDR3 DNA reads as TGCAGCGTTGGGGGGCAACTCTATGGCTACACCTTC.

The chain carries TRBV27 and TRBJ1-1; the D is unclear. Germline loops: CDR1 MNHEY, CDR2 SMNVEV (reference sequence). Trimming pared 0 bases from V and 0 bases from J, leaving 8 bases between. The CDR3 covers 15 residues. The DNA for the CDR3 is TGTGCCAGCAGTTTATCGAAGAGAATGAACACTGAAGCTTTCTTT. Its protein is CASSLSKRMNTEAFF.